This section outlines one TCR beta chain sequence together with its context. What it recognizes is unknown. Amplification used 60 Vbeta primers and 13 Jbeta primers. Assay used: immunoSEQ multiplex PCR; TCRdb lists only in-frame clones, some missing. The table records about 150,000 clones, about 68% of them present only once. Nominally healthy donors provided the samples, though records likely missed some immune exposures. From germline, CDR1 is LGHNA and CDR2 YSLEER. The V segment lost 4 bases and the J segment 4 bases; nucleotides outside the gene matches: 7. The CDR3 extends over 15 amino acids. The data were taken from a study of cytomegalovirus exposure and HLA in healthy donors. Study findings and constraints: Cytomegalovirus association was assigned to under 200 TCR beta chains. Rarity held for most TCR sequences, but there were some public TCRs that occurred in many donors.

The V gene is TRBV4-3, the J gene TRBJ2-3; 8 bases match TRBD2. This TCR derives from a man aged 25-45 years in good health and CMV-seronegative. What was sequenced was PBMCs. The CDR3 here is CASSPRAGASDTQYF. The CDR3 nucleotides read TGCGCCAGCAGCCCCAGAGCGGGGGCCTCAGATACGCAGTATTTT.